Shown below are 5 T cell receptor beta chains from a single sample sequenced in a study of technical replicates of blood from a few donors. Generated by immunoSEQ multiplex PCR, the TCRdb table keeps only in-frame clones and is missing some. The sample records tens of thousands of clones, about 96% being singletons. Sequenced sample: T cells isolated from PBMCs. These receptors all come from a human donor in good health.

This clone appeared once. The chain combines TRBV28 with TRBJ2-6; D possibly corresponds to TRBD2 (5 bases). The CDR3 contains 19 residues. V was trimmed by 2 bases and J by 1 base, leaving 18 bases between them. Per germline, CDR1 MDHEN and CDR2 SYDVKM. The CDR3 reads CASSLRVRGAPSGANVLTF. CDR3 DNA: TGTGCCAGCAGTTTAAGGGTTCGGGGTGCTCCATCTGGGGCCAACGTCCTGACTTTC.

This sequence joins TRBV28 and TRBJ2-2, with 10 positions matching TRBD1. V lost 1 base and J lost 3; bases outside the gene matches: 8. Germline V CDR1 and CDR2: MDHEN, SYDVKM. CDR3 length: 18 residues. The CDR3 bases are TGTGCCAGCAGTTTATTTCCCGACAGGGGGCGAGACACCGGGGAGCTGTTTTTT. This translates into CASSLFPDRGRDTGELFF.

The chain recombines TRBV10-1 with TRBJ2-7; 7 bases line up with TRBD1. Germline CDR1 WNHNN, CDR2 SYGVQD (reference sequence). Unmatched junction bases numbered 10, after V lost 3 bases and J lost 5 bases. The CDR3 sequence is 15 residues long. This CDR3 reads CASSERGTAFNEQYF. The CDR3 nucleotides are TGCGCCAGCAGTGAACGTGGGACAGCCTTCAACGAGCAGTACTTC.

This clone was seen once. The chain joins TRBV5-1 to TRBJ2-2; D is unresolved. The V gene lost 1 base and the J gene lost 6 bases, with 10 bases spanning the gap. This CDR3 contains 14 residues. Looked up from germline, CDR1 is SGHRS and CDR2 is YFSETQ. CDR3 nucleotides: TGCGCCAGCAGCTTGAGTCGAGCGTCCGGGGAGCTGTTTTTT. This encodes CASSLSRASGELFF.

The CDR3 region is CASSLALTGISEAFF. CDR3 nucleotide sequence: TGTGCCAGCAGCTTGGCCCTAACCGGGATTAGTGAAGCTTTCTTT. The V gene is TRBV5-6, the J gene TRBJ1-1; no firm D call. The V gene's germline CDR1 is SGHDT and CDR2 YYEEEE. V gave up 0 bases and J gave up 7 bases, with 16 bases separating them. This CDR3 is built from 15 residues.